This T cell receptor beta chain originates from a study of blood T cell repertoires in COVID-19. Turning to the study itself: Spain, Italy and the United States supplied samples that represented acute and convalescent COVID-19.

In assigning cohorts, the study relied on participant-reported clinical history. Per the study methods: From reference gene primer amplification, estimates of nucleated cell counts were derived. TCRdb's table, derived via immunoSEQ multiplex PCR, lists solely in-frame clones and lacks some. V, J and clone size are those of that table, while D and trimming were read from the DNA. The data show about 230,000 clones, roughly 90% seen once. This TCR was recovered from a woman aged 25 to 45 with acute COVID-19. Sequencing input: PBMCs or T cells enriched from blood (not recorded which).

CDR3 region: CASSVVAGDYEQYF. Here the CDR3 DNA reads TGTGCCAGCAGCGTAGTGGCGGGGGACTACGAGCAGTACTTC. This sequence joins TRBV9 and TRBJ2-7; the match to TRBD2 covers 7 bases. V shed 0 bases, J shed 3 bases, and the junction held 3 bases outside the gene matches. The length of the CDR3 is 14 residues. Germline loops: CDR1 SGDLS, CDR2 YYNGEE.